What follows are 8 T cell receptor beta chains derived from one specimen sequenced in a study of T cell responses to AZD1222 COVID-19 vaccine. Method: immunoSEQ multiplex PCR; TCRdb's copy keeps in-frame clones and lacks some. The profile covers about 110,000 clones, with roughly nine tenths appearing a single time and over 3% taken by the ten largest. The sample here was peripheral blood, taken on day 0 of MenACWY control vaccination. The receptors here all came from an adult in good health.

The table lists this clone with a count of one. V is TRBV27 and J is TRBJ1-2, with 8 bases matching TRBD1. Germline trimming cut 2 bases from V and 4 bases from J; bases unmatched to any gene: 15. The CDR3 consists of 18 residues. Germline-derived CDR1 and CDR2 are MNHEY and SMNVEV (reference sequence). The CDR3 loop reads CASSLQGTGTTWGYGYTF. In nucleotides, the CDR3 is TGTGCCAGCAGTTTACAAGGGACAGGAACAACCTGGGGCTATGGCTACACCTTC.

V usage is TRBV5-1 and J usage is TRBJ1-3; TRBD1 agrees at 7 bases. CDR3 length: 14 residues. Germline V lookup: CDR1 SGHRS, CDR2 YFSETQ. The junction had 2 bases not matched to a gene; V was cut back by 4 bases and J by 1 base. The CDR3 is CASSPTGSGNTIYF. The CDR3 region has the DNA TGCGCCAGCAGCCCGACAGGGTCTGGAAACACCATATATTTT.

J is TRBJ1-2 and V is TRBV7-2; 8 bases are shared with TRBD1. The germline CDR1 and CDR2 sequences are SGHTA and FQGNSA. The CDR3 covers 15 residues. J lost 7 bases, V lost 5 bases, and 12 bases had no gene match. The CDR3 spells CASSPREAGQVGYTF. In nucleotides, the CDR3 is TGTGCCAGCAGCCCGAGGGAGGCGGGACAGGTTGGCTACACCTTC.

The chain recombines TRBV5-1 with TRBJ1-4; the match to TRBD1 covers 7 bases. The J segment lost 5 bases and the V segment lost 4 bases, leaving 11 bases of the junction unmatched. The germline gives CDR1 SGHRS, CDR2 YFSETQ. The CDR3 is 16 amino acids. CDR3 residues: CASSLMGQPKNEKLFF. For the CDR3, the DNA is TGCGCCAGCAGCCTTATGGGACAGCCTAAAAATGAAAAACTGTTTTTT.

V and J are TRBV7-2 and TRBJ1-2, with 7 bases identical to TRBD1. V lost 4 bases to trimming and J lost 7 bases; unmatched junction nucleotides: 12. The CDR3 extends over 15 amino acids. The germline CDR1 and CDR2 sequences are SGHTA and FQGNSA. The CDR3 DNA is TGTGCCAGCAGCTCCTCGACAGGGCTCACGGTTGGCTACACCTTC. It specifies CASSSSTGLTVGYTF.

The chain has TRBV27 and TRBJ1-5; D is uncertain. This CDR3 is built from 13 residues. Trimming left V 8 bases short and J 5 bases short, with 13 bases between. Germline V gives CDR1 MNHEY, CDR2 SMNVEV (reference sequence). The CDR3 nucleotides are TGTGCCAGCGGGGTGTTGCGCCATCAGCCCCAGCATTTT. This codes for CASGVLRHQPQHF.

The V call is TRBV30, the J call TRBJ1-5, with TRBD1 matching over 7 bases. From germline, CDR1 is GTSNPN and CDR2 SVGIG (reference sequence). The V and J ends lost 0 bases and 1 base, in that order; junction bases with no gene match: 3. The CDR3 sequence is 15 residues long. In DNA form, the CDR3 reads TGTGCCTGGAGTGTAGGGGGCGGCAGCAATCAGCCCCAGCATTTT. Its translation is CAWSVGGGSNQPQHF.

This rearrangement joins TRBV28 to TRBJ1-1, with D maybe TRBD1 (6 bases). V lost 6 bases and J lost 5, with 13 bases in between. The germline V gene encodes CDR1 MDHEN and CDR2 SYDVKM. The CDR3 is 13 amino acids. CDR3 sequence: CASSPRGATEAFF. CDR3 in DNA: TGTGCCAGCAGCCCCAGGGGAGCAACTGAAGCTTTCTTT.